A single TCR beta chain is shown here with its context. The CDR3 runs to 16 residues. V was trimmed by 1 base and J by 1 base, leaving 14 bases between them. Looked up from germline, CDR1 is SGHVS and CDR2 is FNYEAQ. The test was conducted at deep level. Evenly divided among several immunoSEQ plates was the genomic DNA of each subset. Clones were sequenced by immunoSEQ multiplex PCR, and TCRdb holds only the in-frame ones, with some missing. The profile covers some 2.1 million clones, with approximately 95% appearing a single time and under 0.15% taken by the ten largest. From CD4+ cells came CD45RA+ naive and CD45RA-negative memory subsets. The sample is drawn from a study of shared clonotypes between healthy human individuals.

The source is a man between 18 and 29 years old in good health. Sequences were obtained from naive CD4+ T cells sorted from blood. The subset here: CD45RA+ positively selected. The chain combines TRBV7-6 with TRBJ2-7; TRBD2 is a possible D gene (6 bases). In DNA, the CDR3 is TGTGCCAGCAGCTTAGGGCCTGTGGGACTTTCCTACGAGCAGTACTTC. Translated: CASSLGPVGLSYEQYF.